This T cell receptor beta chain comes out of a study of blood T cell repertoires in COVID-19. Method: immunoSEQ multiplex PCR; TCRdb's copy keeps in-frame clones and lacks some. The sample holds about 150,000 clones; more than 80% are singletons and the top ten take roughly 2%. CDR1 and CDR2 (germline): SNHLY, FYNNEI. This CDR3 is 12 amino acids long. V was clipped by 8 bases and J by 4 bases; unmatched bases: 4. This chain uses TRBV2 with TRBJ1-1; 7 bases map to TRBD1. The source of this sequence is a man aged 70 or older with acute or convalescent COVID-19. Source material: peripheral blood. CDR3 protein: CASGGQVTEAFF. CDR3 in DNA: TGTGCCAGCGGTGGACAGGTCACTGAAGCTTTCTTT.